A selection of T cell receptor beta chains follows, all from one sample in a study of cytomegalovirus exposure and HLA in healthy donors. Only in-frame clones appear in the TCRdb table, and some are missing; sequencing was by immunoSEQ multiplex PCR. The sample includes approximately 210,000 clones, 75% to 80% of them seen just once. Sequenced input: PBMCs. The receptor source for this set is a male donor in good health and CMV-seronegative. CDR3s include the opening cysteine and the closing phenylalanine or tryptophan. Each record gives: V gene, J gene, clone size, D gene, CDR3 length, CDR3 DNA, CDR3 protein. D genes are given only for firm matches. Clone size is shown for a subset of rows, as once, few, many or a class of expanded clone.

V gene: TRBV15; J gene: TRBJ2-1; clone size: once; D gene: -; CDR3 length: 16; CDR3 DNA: TGTGCCACCAGCAGAGATTTGCAGGGGTCCTACAATGAGCAGTTCTTC; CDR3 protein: CATSRDLQGSYNEQFF
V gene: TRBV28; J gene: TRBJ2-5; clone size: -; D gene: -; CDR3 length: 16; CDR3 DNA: TGTGCCAGCACCCCCAGATACGGGGGATTGGTAGAGACCCAGTACTTC; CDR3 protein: CASTPRYGGLVETQYF
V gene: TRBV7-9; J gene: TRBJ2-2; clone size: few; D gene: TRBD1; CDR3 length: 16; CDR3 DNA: TGTGCCAGCAGCTTATCCCCGGGACAGGTAGCCGGGGAGCTGTTTTTT; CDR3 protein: CASSLSPGQVAGELFF
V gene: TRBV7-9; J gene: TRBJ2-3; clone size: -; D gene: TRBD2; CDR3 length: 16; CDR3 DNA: TGTGCCAGCAGCAAGGGTCCTAGCGGGGGCACAGATACGCAGTATTTT; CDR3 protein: CASSKGPSGGTDTQYF
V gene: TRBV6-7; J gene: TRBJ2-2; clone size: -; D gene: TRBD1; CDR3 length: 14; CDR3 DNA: TGTGCCAGCACGGACAGGACAAACACCGGGGAGCTGTTTTTT; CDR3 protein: CASTDRTNTGELFF
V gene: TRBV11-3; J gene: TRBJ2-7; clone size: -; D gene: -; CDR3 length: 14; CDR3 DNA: TGTGCCAGCAGCCCCGGGACACAACTGTACGAGCAGTACTTC; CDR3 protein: CASSPGTQLYEQYF
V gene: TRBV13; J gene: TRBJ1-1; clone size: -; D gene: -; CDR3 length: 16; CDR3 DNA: TGTGCCAGCAGCCCCCAGACCGGGACAAAGAACACTGAAGCTTTCTTT; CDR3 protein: CASSPQTGTKNTEAFF
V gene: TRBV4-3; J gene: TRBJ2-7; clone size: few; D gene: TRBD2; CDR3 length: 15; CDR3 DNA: TGCGCCAGCAGCCAAACTAGCGGGAGATCGTACGAGCAGTACTTC; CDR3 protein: CASSQTSGRSYEQYF
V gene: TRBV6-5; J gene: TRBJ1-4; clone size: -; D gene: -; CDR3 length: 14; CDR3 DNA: TGTGCCAGCAGTTTGACCAGTGAGGATGAAAAACTGTTTTTT; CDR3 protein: CASSLTSEDEKLFF
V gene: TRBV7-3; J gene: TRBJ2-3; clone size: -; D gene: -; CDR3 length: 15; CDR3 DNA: TGTGCCAGCAGCTCAAACGCTCGGGGGATGGATACGCAGTATTTT; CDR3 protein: CASSSNARGMDTQYF
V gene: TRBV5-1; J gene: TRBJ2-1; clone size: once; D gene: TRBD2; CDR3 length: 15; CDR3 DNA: TGCGCCAGCAACCGAGGGGCTAGCGGCCCTCGTGAGCAGTTCTTC; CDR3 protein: CASNRGASGPREQFF
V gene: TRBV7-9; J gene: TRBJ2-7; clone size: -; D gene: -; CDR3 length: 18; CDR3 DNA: TGTGCCAGCAGCTCAGCTCCAAGCACCGCACCAGGCTCCTACGAGCAGTACTTC; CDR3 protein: CASSSAPSTAPGSYEQYF
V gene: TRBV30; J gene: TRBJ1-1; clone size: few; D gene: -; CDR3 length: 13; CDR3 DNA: TGTGCCTGGACCCCGTTGAGGAACACTGAAGCTTTCTTT; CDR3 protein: CAWTPLRNTEAFF
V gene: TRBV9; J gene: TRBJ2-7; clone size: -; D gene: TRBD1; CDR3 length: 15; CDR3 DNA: TGTGCCAGCAGCCCTACGGGACAGCGCACCTACGAGCAGTACTTC; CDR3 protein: CASSPTGQRTYEQYF
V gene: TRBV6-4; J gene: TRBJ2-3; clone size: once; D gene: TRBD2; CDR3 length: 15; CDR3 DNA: TGTGCCAGCAGCACAACTAGCGGGGGGACAGATACGCAGTATTTT; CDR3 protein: CASSTTSGGTDTQYF
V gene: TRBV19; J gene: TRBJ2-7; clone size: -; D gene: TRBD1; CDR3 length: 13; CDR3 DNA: TGTGCCAGTAGTAACAGGGGGCGGCGCGAGCAGTACTTC; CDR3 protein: CASSNRGRREQYF
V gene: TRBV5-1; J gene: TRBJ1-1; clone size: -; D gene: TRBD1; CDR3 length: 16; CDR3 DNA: TGCGCCAGCAGCTTGGCCGGTGACAGGGCGGGCACTGAAGCTTTCTTT; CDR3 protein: CASSLAGDRAGTEAFF
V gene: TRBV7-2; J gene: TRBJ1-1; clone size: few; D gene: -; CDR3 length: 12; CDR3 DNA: TGTGCCAGCAGCTTTAGTAACACTGAAGCTTTCTTT; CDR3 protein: CASSFSNTEAFF
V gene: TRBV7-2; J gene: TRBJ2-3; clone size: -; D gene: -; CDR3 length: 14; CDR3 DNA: TGTGCCAGCAGCTTTTGGAGGGACACAGATACGCAGTATTTT; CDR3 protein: CASSFWRDTDTQYF
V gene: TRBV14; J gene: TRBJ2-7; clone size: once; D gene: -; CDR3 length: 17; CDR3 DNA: TGTGCCAGCAGCCAAGAATGGGGATTGGGACAACCATACGAGCAGTACTTC; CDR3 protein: CASSQEWGLGQPYEQYF
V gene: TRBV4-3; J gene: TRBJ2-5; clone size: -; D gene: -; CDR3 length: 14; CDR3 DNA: TGCGCCAGCAGCCCGGACTGGGGTCAAGAGACCCAGTACTTC; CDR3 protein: CASSPDWGQETQYF
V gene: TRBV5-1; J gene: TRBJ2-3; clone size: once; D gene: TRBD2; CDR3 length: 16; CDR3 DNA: TGCGCCAGCAGCTTCGATCGACTAGCGGGATCTGATACGCAGTATTTT; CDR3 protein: CASSFDRLAGSDTQYF
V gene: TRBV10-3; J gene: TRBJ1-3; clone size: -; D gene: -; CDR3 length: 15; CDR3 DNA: TGTGCCATCAGTGAGTCGCATTCAGTTGGAAACACCATATATTTT; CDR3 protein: CAISESHSVGNTIYF
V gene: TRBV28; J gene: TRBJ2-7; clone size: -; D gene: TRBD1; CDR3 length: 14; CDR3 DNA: TGTGCCAGCAGTTTCGGACAGGCCCCCTACGAGCAGTACTTC; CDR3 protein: CASSFGQAPYEQYF
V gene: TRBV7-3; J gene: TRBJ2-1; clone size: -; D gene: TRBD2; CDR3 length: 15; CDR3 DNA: TGTGCCAGCAGCTTACGAGCGGGAGAAGGCAATGAGCAGTTCTTC; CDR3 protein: CASSLRAGEGNEQFF
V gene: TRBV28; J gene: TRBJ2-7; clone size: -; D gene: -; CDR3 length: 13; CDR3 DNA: TGTGCCAGCAGTTTCCCTCGCTCCTACGAGCAGTACTTC; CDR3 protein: CASSFPRSYEQYF
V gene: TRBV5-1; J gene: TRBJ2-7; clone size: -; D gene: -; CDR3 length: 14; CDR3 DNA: TGCGCCAGCAGCTTGCAGGGGGGCTCCTACGAGCAGTACTTC; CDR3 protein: CASSLQGGSYEQYF
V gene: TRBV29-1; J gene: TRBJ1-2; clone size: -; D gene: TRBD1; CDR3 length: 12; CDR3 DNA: TGCAGCGCCACGACAGGGGACTATGGCTACACCTTC; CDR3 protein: CSATTGDYGYTF
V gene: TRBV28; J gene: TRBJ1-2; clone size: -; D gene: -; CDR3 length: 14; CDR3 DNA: TGTGCCAGCAGTCCTACAGGGACTAACTATGGCTACACCTTC; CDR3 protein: CASSPTGTNYGYTF
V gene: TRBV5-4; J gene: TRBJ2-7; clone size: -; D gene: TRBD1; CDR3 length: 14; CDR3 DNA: TGTGCCAGCAGCTCCCGACAGGGGAGCGACGAGCAGTACTTC; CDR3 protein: CASSSRQGSDEQYF
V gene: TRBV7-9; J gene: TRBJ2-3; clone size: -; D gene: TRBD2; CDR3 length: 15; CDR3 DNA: TGTGCCAGCAGGGCGGCGGGACTAGCGGGAGATACGCAGTATTTT; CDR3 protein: CASRAAGLAGDTQYF
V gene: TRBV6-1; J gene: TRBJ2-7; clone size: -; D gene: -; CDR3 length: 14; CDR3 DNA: TGTGCCAGCAGGGACACAGGGCTTTCCTACGAGCAGTACTTC; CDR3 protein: CASRDTGLSYEQYF
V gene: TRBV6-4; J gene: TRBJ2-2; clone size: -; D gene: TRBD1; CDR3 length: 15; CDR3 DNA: TGTGCCAGCAGTGACTTCGGGACAGGGGCCGGGGAGCTGTTTTTT; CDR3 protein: CASSDFGTGAGELFF
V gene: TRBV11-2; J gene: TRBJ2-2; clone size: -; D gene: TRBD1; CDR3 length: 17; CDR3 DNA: TGTGCCAGCAGCTCAGGGGACAGGGGCATAAACACCGGGGAGCTGTTTTTT; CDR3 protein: CASSSGDRGINTGELFF
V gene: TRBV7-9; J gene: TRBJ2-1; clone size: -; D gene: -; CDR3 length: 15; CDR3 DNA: TGTGCCAGCAGCCCCGGGGGAGCCCGAAACAATGAGCAGTTCTTC; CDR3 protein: CASSPGGARNNEQFF
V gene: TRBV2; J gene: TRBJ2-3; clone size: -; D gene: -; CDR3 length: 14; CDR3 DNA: TGTGCCAGCAGCGCCCAGACTCGCACAGATACGCAGTATTTT; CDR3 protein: CASSAQTRTDTQYF
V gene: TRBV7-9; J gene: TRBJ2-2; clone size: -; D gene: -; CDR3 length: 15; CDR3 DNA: TGTGCCAGCAGCTTAGAAACGGGGTCGCCCGGGGAGCTGTTTTTT; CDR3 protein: CASSLETGSPGELFF
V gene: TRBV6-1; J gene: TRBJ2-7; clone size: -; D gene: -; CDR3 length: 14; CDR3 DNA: TGTGCCAGCAAGTCGAGGGCGGGCGGTTACGAGCAGTACTTC; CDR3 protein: CASKSRAGGYEQYF
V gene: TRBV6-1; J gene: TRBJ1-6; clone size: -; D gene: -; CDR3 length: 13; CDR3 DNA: TGTGCCAGCAGTGACAACAGCAATTCACCCCTCCACTTT; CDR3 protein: CASSDNSNSPLHF
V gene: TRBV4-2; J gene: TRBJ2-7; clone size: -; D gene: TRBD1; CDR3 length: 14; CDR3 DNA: TGTGCCAGCATGCCGGGACAGGGCTCCTACGAGCAGTACTTC; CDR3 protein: CASMPGQGSYEQYF